The 28 T cell receptor beta chains listed next were all sequenced from one sample in a study of T cell responses to AZD1222 COVID-19 vaccine. Only in-frame clones appear in the TCRdb table, and some are missing; sequencing was by immunoSEQ multiplex PCR. The profile shows some 110,000 clones, around nine tenths of them singletons. The specimen was peripheral blood, collected on day 0 of AZD1222 vaccination. The receptor source for this set is an adult in good health.

J is TRBJ1-4 and V is TRBV5-4, with TRBD1 matching over 9 bases. V lost 3 bases and J lost 0; bases outside the gene matches: 6. This CDR3 contains 17 residues. Germline-derived CDR1 and CDR2 are SGHNT and YYREEE (reference sequence). The CDR3 nucleotides read TGTGCCAGCAGCTGGGGACAGGGAAGCGCAACTAATGAAAAACTGTTTTTT. It yields the protein CASSWGQGSATNEKLFF. Looking up the rest from reference TRBV5-4 and TRBJ1-4 gives the full variable domain: ETGVTQSPTHLIKTRGQQVTLRCSSQSGHNTVSWYQQALGQGPQFIFQYYREEENGRGNFPPRFSGLQFPNYSSELNVNALELDDSALYLCASSWGQGSATNEKLFFGSGTQLSVL.

The chain recombines TRBV2 with TRBJ2-2; weak D call: TRBD1 (6 bases). V lost 4 bases, J lost 8 bases, and 17 bases lay in between. The length of the CDR3 is 15 residues. Germline CDR1 is SNHLY and CDR2 is FYNNEI. In nucleotides, the CDR3 is TGTGCCAGCAGTGGGATCCAGGGGCCCCCGGGGGAGCTGTTTTTT. Translating gives CASSGIQGPPGELFF. The complete variable domain, with remaining parts taken from reference TRBV2 and TRBJ2-2, reads EPEVTQTPSHQVTQMGQEVILRCVPISNHLYFYWYRQILGQKVEFLVSFYNNEISEKSEIFDDQFSVERPDGSNFTLKIRSTKLEDSAMYFCASSGIQGPPGELFFGEGSRLTVL.

This chain connects TRBV7-8 to TRBJ2-7; the D gene is possibly TRBD2 (5 bases). Trimming shortened V by 5 bases and J by 4 bases, and 9 bases separated the two germline ends. CDR3 length equals 12 residues. CDR1 and CDR2 from the germline V gene are SGHVS and FQNEAQ. In DNA, the CDR3 is TGTGCCAGCAGCCAGACGGGATACGAGCAGTACTTC. This sequence encodes CASSQTGYEQYF.

The rearrangement joins TRBV7-9 to TRBJ1-5; weak D call: TRBD1 (6 bases). This CDR3 region has 14 residues. V was clipped by 1 base and J by 3 bases, with 7 bases between them. Germline CDR1 is SEHNR and CDR2 is FQNEAQ (reference sequence). The CDR3 coding sequence is TGTGCCAGCAGCTTAGGGGGGGCCAATCAGCCCCAGCATTTT. Its protein is CASSLGGANQPQHF.

About this clone: One end of the junction does not line up with germline, which may come from a read error. The chain is built from TRBV30 and TRBJ1-2; D might be TRBD1 (6 bases). The CDR3 extends over 13 amino acids. Per germline, CDR1 GTSNPN and CDR2 SVGIG (reference sequence). DNA for the CDR3: TGTGCCTGGGCTCAAATAGAGGGGGGGATCCCCCGTTTC. This sequence encodes CAWAQIEGGIPRF.

The chain links TRBV19 to TRBJ2-4, with D uncertain. The V gene's germline CDR1 is LNHDA and CDR2 SQIVND (reference sequence). Trimming removed 3 bases from V and 6 bases from J, with 15 bases in between. This CDR3 region has 15 residues. In nucleotides, the CDR3 is TGTGCCAGTAGTATTCTTACCGGTACTCTAAACATTCAGTACTTC. Amino acids: CASSILTGTLNIQYF.

The chain carries TRBV9 and TRBJ2-1; TRBD2 matches at 8 bases. This CDR3 comprises 17 residues. V lost 4 bases and J lost 0; bases outside the gene matches: 9. Germline assignment: CDR1 SGDLS and CDR2 YYNGEE. CDR3 in amino acids: CASSRLSGASSYNEQFF. CDR3 nucleotides: TGTGCCAGCAGCCGCCTTAGCGGGGCAAGCTCCTACAATGAGCAGTTCTTC.

The rearrangement joins TRBV7-2 to TRBJ1-4; no firm D call. Germline V gives CDR1 SGHTA, CDR2 FQGNSA. The V end lost 2 bases, the J end lost 1 base, and 14 bases lay between the germline ends. This CDR3 spans 17 amino acids. The CDR3 protein is CASSLKAQRLTNEKLFF. The CDR3 DNA follows: TGTGCCAGCAGCTTAAAGGCCCAGCGATTAACTAATGAAAAACTGTTTTTT.

A note on this clone: Other DNA sequences in the same sample also yield this CDR3. V usage is TRBV5-1 and J usage is TRBJ1-6; no definite D call. The CDR3 loop spans 16 amino acids. Germline V gives CDR1 SGHRS, CDR2 YFSETQ. V dropped 2 bases and J dropped 0 bases, with 9 bases sitting between them. The CDR3: CASSFGESSYNSPLHF. CDR3 coding DNA: TGCGCCAGCAGCTTTGGGGAGAGCTCCTATAATTCACCCCTCCACTTT.

This clone has more than one count but fewer than ten. This chain joins TRBV28 and TRBJ1-1; no clear D. Trimming left V 8 bases short and J 3 bases short, with 16 bases between. The CDR3 is 14 amino acids. CDR1 and CDR2 (germline): MDHEN, SYDVKM. The CDR3 is CASRPLSRDTEAFF. Written as DNA, the CDR3 is TGTGCCAGCCGCCCCTTGAGTAGGGACACTGAAGCTTTCTTT.

This clone was observed a single time. The chain employs TRBV7-2 and TRBJ1-2, with 8 bases matching TRBD1. Germline lookup yields CDR1 SGHTA and CDR2 FQGNSA. CDR3 length: 15 residues. Trimming cost V 5 bases and J 4 bases; bases outside gene matches: 9. For the CDR3, the DNA is TGTGCCAGCAGCCCGACGGGCCAGGGGGCCTATGGCTACACCTTC. The encoded protein is CASSPTGQGAYGYTF.

J is TRBJ2-1 and V is TRBV6-5, with 10 bases lining up with TRBD2. After removal of 4 bases from V and 0 bases from J, the junction contained 3 bases not matched to a gene. The CDR3 runs 16 residues. CDR1 is MNHEY, CDR2 SVGAGI, per germline. In nucleotides, the CDR3 is TGTGCCAGCAGTTTAGCGGGAGGCAGCTCCTACAATGAGCAGTTCTTC. Encoded protein: CASSLAGGSSYNEQFF.

V is TRBV6-5 and J is TRBJ2-2, with TRBD1 matching 7 bases. Germline CDR1 is MNHEY and CDR2 is SVGAGI. V lost 2 bases and J lost 7; bases outside the gene matches: 1. This CDR3 comprises 13 residues. DNA of the CDR3: TGTGCCAGCAGTTACACAGGGGTCGGGGAGCTGTTTTTT. Its translation is CASSYTGVGELFF.

Regarding this clone: The same CDR3 also results from other DNA sequences found in this sample. The gene calls are TRBV12-3 or TRBV12-4 and TRBJ1-2; no clear D. The CDR3 is made up of 13 amino acids. V was shortened by 2 bases and J by 5 bases, with 9 bases between the two germline ends. The CDR3 here is CASSLKGGYGYTF. CDR3 bases: TGTGCCAGCAGTTTAAAGGGAGGTTATGGCTACACCTTC.

This clone appeared a single time. V is TRBV27 and J is TRBJ2-5; possibly TRBD1 for D (6 bases). Trimming pared 6 bases from V and 5 bases from J, leaving 16 bases between. Germline V gene sequence: CDR1 MNHEY, CDR2 SMNVEV (reference sequence). The CDR3 runs to 14 residues. In DNA form, the CDR3 reads TGTGCCAGCAGCAGGATGGGGGCCGACGAGACCCAGTACTTC. Residues: CASSRMGADETQYF.

This clone has only a few counts. The J gene is TRBJ1-2, the V gene TRBV7-8; D uncertain. Trimming took 5 bases from V and 4 from J, leaving 20 bases between them. CDR1 is SGHVS and CDR2 is FQNEAQ in the germline V gene. This CDR3 comprises 16 residues. The CDR3 nucleotides read TGTGCCAGCAGCGAACGACTCCTCCAGCGGGGCTATGGCTACACCTTC. Its protein is CASSERLLQRGYGYTF.

The V gene is TRBV2, the J gene TRBJ1-4; weak D call: TRBD1 (6 bases). The germline V and J ends were trimmed by 6 bases and 4 bases, with 21 bases remaining between them. Germline-derived CDR1 and CDR2 are SNHLY and FYNNEI. The CDR3 has 17 residues. CDR3 nucleotide sequence: TGTGCCAGCAGCGTTACAGGGACGGAAACTCATAATGAAAAACTGTTTTTT. As protein: CASSVTGTETHNEKLFF.

V usage is TRBV29-1 and J usage is TRBJ1-3; D remains ambiguous. Germline lookup yields CDR1 SQVTM and CDR2 ANQGSEA. Trimming stripped 8 bases from V and 1 base from J, with 27 bases between. The CDR3 totals 18 residues. CDR3 coding DNA: TGCAGCCGAGTGGGATCTTTAAACGGAAGTTGGTCTGGAAACACCATATATTTT. Protein product: CSRVGSLNGSWSGNTIYF.

This chain joins TRBV5-5 and TRBJ1-4; D not resolved. Germline CDR1 and CDR2: SGHKS and YYEKEE (reference sequence). CDR3 length equals 17 residues. V lost 0 bases and J 0 bases, leaving 12 bases between the germline ends. The CDR3 is CASSLELASATNEKLFF. The DNA for the CDR3 is TGTGCCAGCAGCTTGGAGCTCGCCTCTGCAACTAATGAAAAACTGTTTTTT.

This sequence joins TRBV9 and TRBJ2-1; the match to TRBD2 covers 12 bases. The germline V gene encodes CDR1 SGDLS and CDR2 YYNGEE. The CDR3 consists of 16 residues. V gave up 3 bases and J gave up 5 bases; unmatched junction bases: 6. For the CDR3, the DNA is TGTGCCAGCAGCGCCGCCGGGACTAGCGGGCACAATGAGCAGTTCTTC. The encoded protein is CASSAAGTSGHNEQFF. The variable domain in full, with the rest retrieved from reference TRBV9 and TRBJ2-1, is DSGVTQTPKHLITATGQRVTLRCSPRSGDLSVYWYQQSLDQGLQFLIQYYNGEERAKGNILERFSAQQFPDLHSELNLSSLELGDSALYFCASSAAGTSGHNEQFFGPGTRLTVL.

This clone came up a few times. This chain joins TRBV11-1 and TRBJ2-7; 7 bases line up with TRBD2. Germline V CDR1 and CDR2: SGHAT, FQDESV (reference sequence). The CDR3 spans 14 residues. The trim removed 4 bases at V and 6 bases at J, leaving 9 bases unmatched. The CDR3 here is CASSSSSGGLEQYF. CDR3 nucleotides: TGTGCCAGCAGCTCATCTAGCGGAGGGCTCGAGCAGTACTTC.

The rearrangement links TRBV3-1 (or the pseudogene TRBV3-2) to TRBJ2-7; D call uncertain. V shed 4 bases and J shed 3 bases, with 13 bases lying between them. There are 14 residues in the CDR3. The germline CDR1 and CDR2 sequences are LGHDT and YNNKEL (reference sequence). The CDR3 coding sequence is TGTGCCAGCAGCCTATGGACCAACATCTACGAGCAGTACTTC. Translating it yields CASSLWTNIYEQYF.

This clone was found once. The chain uses TRBV24-1 and TRBJ2-7; TRBD1 agrees at 7 bases. CDR1 is KGHDR, CDR2 SFDVKD, per germline. J was trimmed by 2 bases and V by 5 bases; bases with no gene match: 11. This CDR3 contains 16 residues. The DNA for the CDR3 is TGTGCCACCAGTGGTTCCCACCAACAGGGGACCTACGAGCAGTACTTC. Its translation: CATSGSHQQGTYEQYF.

This clone was observed a few times. This chain uses TRBV7-2 with TRBJ2-3; TRBD2 is a possible D gene (6 bases). The CDR3 has 15 amino acids. CDR1 is SGHTA, CDR2 FQGNSA, per germline. V was pared by 2 bases and J by 0 bases, with 9 bases between. CDR3 coding DNA: TGTGCCAGCAGCTTACGGCGGGGAAGCACAGATACGCAGTATTTT. Protein sequence: CASSLRRGSTDTQYF.

This clone was counted at least ten times. The J gene is TRBJ1-5, the V gene TRBV18; D remains unclear. V lost 1 base and J 2 bases, leaving 12 bases between the germline ends. The CDR3 has 16 amino acids. From germline, CDR1 is KGHSH and CDR2 LQKENI. CDR3 amino acids: CASSPQDGVGNQPQHF. The DNA of the CDR3 is TGTGCCAGCTCACCACAAGACGGGGTCGGCAATCAGCCCCAGCATTTT. Complete variable domain (other parts from reference TRBV18 and TRBJ1-5): NAGVMQNPRHLVRRRGQEARLRCSPMKGHSHVYWYRQLPEEGLKFMVYLQKENIIDESGMPKERFSAEFPKEGPSILRIQQVVRGDSAAYFCASSPQDGVGNQPQHFGDGTRLSIL.

V and J are TRBV9 and TRBJ1-1; D gene ambiguous. CDR1 and CDR2 from the germline V gene are SGDLS and YYNGEE. This CDR3 has 17 residues. V gave up 0 bases and J gave up 2 bases, with 17 bases separating them. CDR3 DNA sequence: TGTGCCAGCAGCGTAGTAAGCTGGGGAACCTCTAACACTGAAGCTTTCTTT. Amino acids: CASSVVSWGTSNTEAFF.

The V gene is TRBV19, the J gene TRBJ1-5, with TRBD1 as a possible D gene (6 bases). The V gene lost 5 bases and the J gene lost 2 bases, with 13 bases spanning the gap. Per germline, CDR1 LNHDA and CDR2 SQIVND (reference sequence). CDR3 length: 15 residues. In DNA form, the CDR3 reads TGTGCCAGTAGTCCACAGGGTCGGGGCAATCAGCCCCAGCATTTT. Its protein product is CASSPQGRGNQPQHF.

V and J are TRBV25-1 and TRBJ1-1; TRBD1 agrees at 8 bases. The germline V gene encodes CDR1 MGHDK and CDR2 SYGVNS. This CDR3 is built from 14 residues. V trimming: 6 bases; J trimming: 4 bases; junction bases outside the gene matches: 7. The CDR3 sequence: CASSAGQAGTEAFF. For the CDR3, the DNA is TGTGCCAGCAGCGCGGGACAGGCTGGCACTGAAGCTTTCTTT. Full variable domain (missing parts from reference TRBV25-1 and TRBJ1-1): EADIYQTPRYLVIGTGKKITLECSQTMGHDKMYWYQQDPGMELHLIHYSYGVNSTEKGDLSSESTVSRIRTEHFPLTLESARPSHTSQYLCASSAGQAGTEAFFGQGTRLTVV.